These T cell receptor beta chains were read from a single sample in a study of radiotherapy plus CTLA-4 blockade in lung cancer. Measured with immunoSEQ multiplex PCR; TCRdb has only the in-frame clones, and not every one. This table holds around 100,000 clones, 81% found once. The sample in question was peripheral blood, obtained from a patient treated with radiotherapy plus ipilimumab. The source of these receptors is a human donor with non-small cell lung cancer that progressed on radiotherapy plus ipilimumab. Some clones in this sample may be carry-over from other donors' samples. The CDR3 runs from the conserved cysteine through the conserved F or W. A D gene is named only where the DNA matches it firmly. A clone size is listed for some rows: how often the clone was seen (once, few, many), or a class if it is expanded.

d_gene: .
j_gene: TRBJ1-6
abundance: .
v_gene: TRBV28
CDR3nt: TGTGCCAGCAGTTTGACAGCCCTTTCACCCCTCCACTTT
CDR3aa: CASSLTALSPLHF

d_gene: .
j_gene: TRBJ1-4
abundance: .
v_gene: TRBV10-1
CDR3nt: TGCGCCAGCAGCGAAAGAGCAGGGAGGGGCTCATCTAATGAAAAACTGTTTTTT
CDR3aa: CASSERAGRGSSNEKLFF

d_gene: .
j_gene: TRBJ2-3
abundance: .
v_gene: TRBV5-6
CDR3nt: TGTGCCAGCAGCTCGGGGGCAGGGGGCACAGATACGCAGTATTTT
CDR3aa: CASSSGAGGTDTQYF

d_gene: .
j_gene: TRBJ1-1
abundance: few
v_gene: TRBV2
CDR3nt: TGTGCCAGCACAAGACAGGTATTGAACACTGAAGCTTTCTTT
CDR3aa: CASTRQVLNTEAFF

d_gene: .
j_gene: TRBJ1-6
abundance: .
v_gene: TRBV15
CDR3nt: TGTGCCACCGGGAATCTGGTGGCAGGGAGGCTTTCACCCCTCCACTTT
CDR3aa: CATGNLVAGRLSPLHF

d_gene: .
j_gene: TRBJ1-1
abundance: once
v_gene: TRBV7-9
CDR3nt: TGTGCCAGCAGCCAGAGACACACTGAAGCTTTCTTT
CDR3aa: CASSQRHTEAFF

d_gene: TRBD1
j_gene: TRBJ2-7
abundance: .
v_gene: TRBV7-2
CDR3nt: TGTGCCAGCTCGGGACAGGGGACCTACGAGCAGTACTTC
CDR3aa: CASSGQGTYEQYF

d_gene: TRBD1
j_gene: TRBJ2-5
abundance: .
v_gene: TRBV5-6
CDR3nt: TGTGCCAGCAGCTTAGGGACAGGGGGCTGGGAAGAGACCCAGTACTTC
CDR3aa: CASSLGTGGWEETQYF

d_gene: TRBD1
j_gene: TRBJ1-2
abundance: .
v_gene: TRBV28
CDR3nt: TGTGCCAGCACCCAACAGGGGCGCGGAGGCTACACCTTC
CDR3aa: CASTQQGRGGYTF

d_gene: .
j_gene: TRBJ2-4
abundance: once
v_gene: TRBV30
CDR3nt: TGTGCCTGGAGTGGGACAGCCCTAGCCAAAAACATTCAGTACTTC
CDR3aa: CAWSGTALAKNIQYF

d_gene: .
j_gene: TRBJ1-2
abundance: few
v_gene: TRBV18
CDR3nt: TGTGCCAGCTCACCACCAGGGGGAATGCAGAACTATGGCTACACCTTC
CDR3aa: CASSPPGGMQNYGYTF

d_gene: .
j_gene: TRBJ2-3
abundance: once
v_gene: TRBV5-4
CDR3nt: TGTGCCAGCAGCCTGGACACAGATACGCAGTATTTT
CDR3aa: CASSLDTDTQYF

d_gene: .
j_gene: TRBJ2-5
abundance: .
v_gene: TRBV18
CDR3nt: TGTGCCAGCTCGGTGGTCTTTGGCAAGACCCAGTACTTC
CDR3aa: CASSVVFGKTQYF

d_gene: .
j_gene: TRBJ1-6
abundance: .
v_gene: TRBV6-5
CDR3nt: TGTGCCAGCAGTTACTCAGGGGGCTCCTATAATTCACCCCTCCACTTT
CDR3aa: CASSYSGGSYNSPLHF

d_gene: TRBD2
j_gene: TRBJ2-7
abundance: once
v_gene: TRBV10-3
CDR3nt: TGTGCCATCAGTGCTGCTAGCGGGGGTTTAGGTGACTACGAGCAGTACTTC
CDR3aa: CAISAASGGLGDYEQYF

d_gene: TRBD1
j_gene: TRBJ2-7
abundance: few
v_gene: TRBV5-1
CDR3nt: TGCGCCAGCAGCTGGGAAGGGACAGGGGGGGACGAGCAGTACTTC
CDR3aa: CASSWEGTGGDEQYF

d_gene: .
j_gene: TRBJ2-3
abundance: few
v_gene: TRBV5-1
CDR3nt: TGCGCCAGCAGGATACAAGTGGCATACGATACGCAGTATTTT
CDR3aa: CASRIQVAYDTQYF

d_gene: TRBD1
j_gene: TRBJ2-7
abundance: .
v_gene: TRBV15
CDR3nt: TGTGCCACCAGCATAAGACAGGGGGAAAAATACGAGCAGTACTTC
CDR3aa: CATSIRQGEKYEQYF

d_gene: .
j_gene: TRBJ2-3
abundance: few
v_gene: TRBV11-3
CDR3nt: TGTGCCAGCAGCCCCCCGGGACACCATACGCAGTATTTT
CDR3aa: CASSPPGHHTQYF

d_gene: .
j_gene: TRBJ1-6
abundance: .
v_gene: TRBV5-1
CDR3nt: TGCGCCAGCTCCACCTTAGGCGGCAGGGGTAATTCACCCCTCCACTTT
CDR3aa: CASSTLGGRGNSPLHF

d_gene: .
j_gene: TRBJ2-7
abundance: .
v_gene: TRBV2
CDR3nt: TGTGCCAGCAGTGAAGGGCACATATTATACGAGCAGTACTTC
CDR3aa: CASSEGHILYEQYF

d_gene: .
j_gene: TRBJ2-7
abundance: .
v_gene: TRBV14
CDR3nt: TGTGCCAGCAGCCAAGATTGGCCCAACCCTACGCTCGAGCAGTACTTC
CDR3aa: CASSQDWPNPTLEQYF

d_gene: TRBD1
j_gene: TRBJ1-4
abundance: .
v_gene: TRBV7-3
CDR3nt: TGTGCCAGCAGCCCGGGACAGCTTGAAAAACTGTTTTTT
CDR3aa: CASSPGQLEKLFF

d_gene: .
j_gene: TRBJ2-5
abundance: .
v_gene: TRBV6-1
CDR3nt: TGTGCCAGCAGTGGACTGGGTGGGGGAAATAGCGTCGGGCGGACCCAGTACTTC
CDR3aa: CASSGLGGGNSVGRTQYF

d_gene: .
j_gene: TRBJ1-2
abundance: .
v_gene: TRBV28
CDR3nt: TGTGCCAGCAGTTCGTCGGGGGAGAACTATGGCTACACCTTC
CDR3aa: CASSSSGENYGYTF

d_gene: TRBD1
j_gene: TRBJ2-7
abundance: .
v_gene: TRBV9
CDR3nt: TGTGCCAGCAGCCCTCGACAGGGCGGCTCCTACGAGCAGTACTTC
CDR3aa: CASSPRQGGSYEQYF

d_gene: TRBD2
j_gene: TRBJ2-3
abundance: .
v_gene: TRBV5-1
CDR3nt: TGCGCCAGCAGCTTCAGCGGGGGGGCCTCTACAGATACGCAGTATTTT
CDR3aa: CASSFSGGASTDTQYF

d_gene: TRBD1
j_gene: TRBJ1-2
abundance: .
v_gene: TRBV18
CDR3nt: TGTGCCAGCTCACCACTTCTGGCAGGACAGGGCTATGGCTACACCTTC
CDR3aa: CASSPLLAGQGYGYTF

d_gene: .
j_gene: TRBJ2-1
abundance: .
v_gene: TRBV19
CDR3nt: TGTGCCAGTAGCCGACCGCTAGGAATCGGTGAGCAGTTCTTC
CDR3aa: CASSRPLGIGEQFF

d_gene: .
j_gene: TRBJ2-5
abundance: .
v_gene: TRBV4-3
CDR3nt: TGCGCCAGCAGCCAAGGACGGAAAGAGACCCAGTACTTC
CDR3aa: CASSQGRKETQYF

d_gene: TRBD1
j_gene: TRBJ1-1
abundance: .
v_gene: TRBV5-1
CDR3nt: TGCGCCAGCAGCTCCCAAACAGGGGATACTGTGGGAGCTTTCTTT
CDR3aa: CASSSQTGDTVGAFF

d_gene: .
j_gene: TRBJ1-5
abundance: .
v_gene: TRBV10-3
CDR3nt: TGTGCCATCAGTGTACAGAATAGCAATCAGCCCCAGCATTTT
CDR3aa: CAISVQNSNQPQHF

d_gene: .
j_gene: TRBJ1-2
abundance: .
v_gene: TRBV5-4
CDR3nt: TGTGCCAGCAGCCGCCAGGACCCCTATGGCTACACCTTC
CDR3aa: CASSRQDPYGYTF

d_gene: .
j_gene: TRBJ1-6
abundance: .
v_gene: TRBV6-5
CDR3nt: TGTGCCAGCAGTTTGGGGGGTTTCTATTCACCCCTCCACTTT
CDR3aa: CASSLGGFYSPLHF

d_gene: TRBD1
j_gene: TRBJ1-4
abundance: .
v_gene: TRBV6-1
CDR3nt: TGTGCCAGCACTGTAGGACAGGGTGGAGAAAAACTGTTTTTT
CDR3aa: CASTVGQGGEKLFF

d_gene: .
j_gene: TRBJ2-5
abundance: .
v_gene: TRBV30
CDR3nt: TGTGCCTGGAGCAGGGACAATCGGGAGACCCAGTACTTC
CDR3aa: CAWSRDNRETQYF

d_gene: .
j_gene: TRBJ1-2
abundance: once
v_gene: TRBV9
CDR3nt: TGTGCCAGCAGCGTAACCCCAGCTAACTATGGCTACACCTTC
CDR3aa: CASSVTPANYGYTF

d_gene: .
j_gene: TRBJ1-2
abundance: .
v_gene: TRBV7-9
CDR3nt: TGTGCCAGCAGCCGAATACGCCGGGGGCAAGGGGACTATGGCTACACCTTC
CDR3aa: CASSRIRRGQGDYGYTF

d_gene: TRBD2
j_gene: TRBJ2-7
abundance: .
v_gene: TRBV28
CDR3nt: TGTGCCAGCAAGGATCTAGCGGGGTTCTCCTACGAGCAGTACTTC
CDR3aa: CASKDLAGFSYEQYF

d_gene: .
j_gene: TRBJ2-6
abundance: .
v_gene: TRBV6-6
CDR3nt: TGTGCCAGCAAGGGGCCTGGGGCCAACGTCCTGACTTTC
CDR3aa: CASKGPGANVLTF

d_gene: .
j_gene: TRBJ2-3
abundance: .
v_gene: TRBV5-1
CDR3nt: TGCGCCAGCAGCTCCCCCCTGGCACAACCCACAGATACGCAGTATTTT
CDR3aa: CASSSPLAQPTDTQYF

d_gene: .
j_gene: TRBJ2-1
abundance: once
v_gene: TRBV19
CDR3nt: TGTGCCAGTAGTCCCTCGCCCTACAATGAGCAGTTCTTC
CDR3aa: CASSPSPYNEQFF

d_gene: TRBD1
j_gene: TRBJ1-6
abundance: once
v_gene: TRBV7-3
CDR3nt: TGTGCCAGCAGCCCACGGGACAGGGGTAATTCACCCCTCCACTTT
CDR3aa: CASSPRDRGNSPLHF

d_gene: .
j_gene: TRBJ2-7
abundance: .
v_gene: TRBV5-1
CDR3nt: TGCGCCAGCAGCGATACGACAAATCAGTACTTC
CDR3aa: CASSDTTNQYF

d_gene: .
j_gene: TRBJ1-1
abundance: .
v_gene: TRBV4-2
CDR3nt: TGTGCCAGCAGCCACGAGGACAGAACTAACACTGAAGCTTTCTTT
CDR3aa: CASSHEDRTNTEAFF

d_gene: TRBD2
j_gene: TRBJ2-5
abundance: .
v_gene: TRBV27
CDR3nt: TGTGCCAGCAGTTTCGGGGGGAGAGCGGGGGTGAGAGAGACCCAGTACTTC
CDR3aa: CASSFGGRAGVRETQYF

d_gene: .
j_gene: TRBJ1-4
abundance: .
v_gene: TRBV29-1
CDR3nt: TGCAGCGTTGGCCGGGGGGCAGGGGAAAAACTGTTTTTT
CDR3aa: CSVGRGAGEKLFF

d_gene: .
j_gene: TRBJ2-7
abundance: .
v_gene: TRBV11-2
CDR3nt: TGTGCCAGCAGCTTATTTGCGCTCACCTACGAGCAGTACTTC
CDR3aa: CASSLFALTYEQYF

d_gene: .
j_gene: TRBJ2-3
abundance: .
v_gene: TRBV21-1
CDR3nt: TGTGCCAGCAGCTTCACAGATACGCAGTATTTT
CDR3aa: CASSFTDTQYF

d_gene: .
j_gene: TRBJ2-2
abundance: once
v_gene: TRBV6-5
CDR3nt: TGTGCCAGCAGTTACTCGTCGGGGAACACCGGGGAGCTGTTTTTT
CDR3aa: CASSYSSGNTGELFF

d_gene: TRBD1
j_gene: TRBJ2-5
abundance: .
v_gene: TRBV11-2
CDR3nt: TGTGCCAGCAGCTTAGCCGGGGTCACAGGGGGCTTCCAAGAGACCCAGTACTTC
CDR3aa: CASSLAGVTGGFQETQYF

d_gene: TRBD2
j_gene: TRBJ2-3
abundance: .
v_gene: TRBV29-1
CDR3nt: TGCAGCGTTGAGCGGGGGGCTAGCACAGATACGCAGTATTTT
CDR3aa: CSVERGASTDTQYF

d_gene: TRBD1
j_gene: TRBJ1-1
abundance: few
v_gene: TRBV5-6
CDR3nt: TGTGCCAGCAGCGGGGACAGGGTCGGGATGAACACTGAAGCTTTCTTT
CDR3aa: CASSGDRVGMNTEAFF

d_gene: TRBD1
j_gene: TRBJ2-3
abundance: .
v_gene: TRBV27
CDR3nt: TGTGCCAGCAGCGATCGGACAGGGTGGGGCGCGGATACGCAGTATTTT
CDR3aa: CASSDRTGWGADTQYF

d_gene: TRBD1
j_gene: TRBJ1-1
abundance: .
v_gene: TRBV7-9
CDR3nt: TGTGCCAGCAGCTCCCGGGAGGGGGCGGAGAACACTGAAGCTTTCTTT
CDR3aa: CASSSREGAENTEAFF

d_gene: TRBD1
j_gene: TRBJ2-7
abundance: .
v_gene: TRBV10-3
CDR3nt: TGTGCCATCAGGAGCTCCGGGACAGCGGTTACCGCCTACGAGCAGTACTTC
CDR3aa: CAIRSSGTAVTAYEQYF

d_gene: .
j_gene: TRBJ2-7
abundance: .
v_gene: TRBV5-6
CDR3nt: TGTGCCAGCAGCTTTATCCACGAGCAGTACTTC
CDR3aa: CASSFIHEQYF